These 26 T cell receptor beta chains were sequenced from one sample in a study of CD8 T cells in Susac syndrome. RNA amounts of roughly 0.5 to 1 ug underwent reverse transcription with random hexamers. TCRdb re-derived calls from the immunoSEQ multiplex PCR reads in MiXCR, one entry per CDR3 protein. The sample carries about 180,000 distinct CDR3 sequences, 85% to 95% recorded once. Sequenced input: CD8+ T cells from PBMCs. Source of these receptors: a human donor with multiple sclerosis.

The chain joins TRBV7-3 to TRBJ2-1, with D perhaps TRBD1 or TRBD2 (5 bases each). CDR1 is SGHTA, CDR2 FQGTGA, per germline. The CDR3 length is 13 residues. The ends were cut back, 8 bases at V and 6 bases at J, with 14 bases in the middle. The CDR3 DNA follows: TGTGCCAGCGGGACGCCACTGTCCAATGAGCAGTTCTTC. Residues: CASGTPLSNEQFF. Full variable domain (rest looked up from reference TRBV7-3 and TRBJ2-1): GAGVSQTPSNKVTEKGKYVELRCDPISGHTALYWYRQSLGQGPEFLIYFQGTGAADDSGLPNDRFFAVRPEGSVSTLKIQRTERGDSAVYLCASGTPLSNEQFFGPGTRLTVL.

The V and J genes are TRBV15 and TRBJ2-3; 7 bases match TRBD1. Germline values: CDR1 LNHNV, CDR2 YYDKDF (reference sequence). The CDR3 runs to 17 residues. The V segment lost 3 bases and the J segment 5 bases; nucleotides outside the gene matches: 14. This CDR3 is CATSRVRGQRLQDTQYF. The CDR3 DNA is TGTGCCACCAGCAGGGTCCGGGGACAGCGGCTCCAAGATACGCAGTATTTT.

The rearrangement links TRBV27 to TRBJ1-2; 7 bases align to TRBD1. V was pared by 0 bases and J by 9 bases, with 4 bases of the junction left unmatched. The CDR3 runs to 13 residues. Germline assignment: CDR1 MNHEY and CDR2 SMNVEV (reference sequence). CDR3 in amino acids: CASSLSRQGRYTF. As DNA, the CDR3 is TGTGCCAGCAGTTTATCTCGACAGGGTCGCTACACCTTC.

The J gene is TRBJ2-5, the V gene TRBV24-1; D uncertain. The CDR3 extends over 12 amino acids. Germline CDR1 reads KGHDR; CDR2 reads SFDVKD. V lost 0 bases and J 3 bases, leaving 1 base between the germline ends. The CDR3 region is CATSDLEETQYF. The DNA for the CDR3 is TGTGCCACCAGTGATTTGGAAGAGACCCAGTACTTC.

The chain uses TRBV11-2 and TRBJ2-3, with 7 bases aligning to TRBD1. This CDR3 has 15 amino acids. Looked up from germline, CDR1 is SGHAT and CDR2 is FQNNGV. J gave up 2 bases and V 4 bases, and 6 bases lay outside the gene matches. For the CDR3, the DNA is TGTGCCAGCAGCTCTGGGACAGCGAACACAGATACGCAGTATTTT. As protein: CASSSGTANTDTQYF.

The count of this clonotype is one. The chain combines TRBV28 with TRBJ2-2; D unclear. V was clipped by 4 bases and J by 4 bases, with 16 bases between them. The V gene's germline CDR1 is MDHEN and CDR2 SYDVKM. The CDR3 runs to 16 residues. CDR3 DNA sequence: TGTGCCAGCAGTTACGGCCCCGGGCAGATCACCGGGGAGCTGTTTTTT. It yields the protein CASSYGPGQITGELFF.

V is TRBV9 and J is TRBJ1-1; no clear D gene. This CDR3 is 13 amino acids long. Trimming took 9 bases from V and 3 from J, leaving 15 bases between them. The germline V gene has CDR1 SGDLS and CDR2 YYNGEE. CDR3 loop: CAIQSPSDTEAFF. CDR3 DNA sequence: TGTGCCATCCAGTCCCCTTCGGACACTGAAGCTTTCTTT.

In nucleotides, the CDR3 is TGTGCCAGCAGTTTTAGTGTCGGGGATGCGCAGTATTTT. Protein: CASSFSVGDAQYF. The chain employs TRBV12-3 or TRBV12-4 and TRBJ2-3; TRBD2 might be the D (5 bases). The V and J ends lost 3 bases and 10 bases respectively, with 14 bases between them. The CDR3 has 13 residues.

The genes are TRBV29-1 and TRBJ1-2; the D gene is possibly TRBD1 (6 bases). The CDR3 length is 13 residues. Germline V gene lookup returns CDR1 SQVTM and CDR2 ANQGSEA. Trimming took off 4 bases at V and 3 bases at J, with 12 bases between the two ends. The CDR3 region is CSVVGGADYGYTF. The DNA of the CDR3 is TGCAGCGTTGTGGGGGGGGCGGACTATGGCTACACCTTC. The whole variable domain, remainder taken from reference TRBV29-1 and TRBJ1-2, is SAVISQKPSRDICQRGTSLTIQCQVDSQVTMMFWYRQQPGQSLTLIATANQGSEATYESGFVIDKFPISRPNLTFSTLTVSNMSPEDSSIYLCSVVGGADYGYTFGSGTRLTVV.

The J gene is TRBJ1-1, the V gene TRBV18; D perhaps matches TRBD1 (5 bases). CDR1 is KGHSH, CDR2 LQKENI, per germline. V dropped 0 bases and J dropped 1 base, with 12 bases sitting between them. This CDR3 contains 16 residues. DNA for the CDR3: TGTGCCAGCTCACCACCCCTTCGGGGGGGGAACACTGAAGCTTTCTTT. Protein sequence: CASSPPLRGGNTEAFF.

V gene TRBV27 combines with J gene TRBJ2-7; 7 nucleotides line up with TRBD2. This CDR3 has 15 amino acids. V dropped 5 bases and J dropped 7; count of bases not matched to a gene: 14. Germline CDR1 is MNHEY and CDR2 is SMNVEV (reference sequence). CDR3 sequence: CASSQQAGPPGEQYF. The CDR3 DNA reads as TGTGCCAGCAGTCAGCAAGCGGGGCCCCCTGGGGAGCAGTACTTC.

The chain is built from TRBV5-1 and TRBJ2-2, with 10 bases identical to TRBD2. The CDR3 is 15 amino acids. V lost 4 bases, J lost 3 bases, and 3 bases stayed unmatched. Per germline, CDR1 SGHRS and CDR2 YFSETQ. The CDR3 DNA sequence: TGCGCCAGCAGCATAGGACTAGCGGACACCGGGGAGCTGTTTTTT. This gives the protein CASSIGLADTGELFF.

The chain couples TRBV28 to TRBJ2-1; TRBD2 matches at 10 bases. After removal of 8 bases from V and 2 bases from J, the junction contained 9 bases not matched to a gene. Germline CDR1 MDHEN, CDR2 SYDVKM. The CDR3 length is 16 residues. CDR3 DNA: TGTGCCAGCGGCGCCCTAGCGGGAGATACCTACAATGAGCAGTTCTTC. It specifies CASGALAGDTYNEQFF.

The CDR3 reads CASRGASRVQETQYF. DNA of the CDR3: TGTGCCAGCCGGGGGGCGAGCCGCGTACAAGAGACCCAGTACTTC. This chain links TRBV7-9 with TRBJ2-5, with D perhaps matching TRBD2 (7 bases). Trimming left V 8 bases short and J 2 bases short, with 18 bases between. Looked up from germline, CDR1 is SEHNR and CDR2 is FQNEAQ (reference sequence). The CDR3 contains 15 residues.

CDR3 loop: CASSFGNTYEQYF. CDR3 sequence (DNA): TGTGCCAGCAGTTTTGGGAACACCTACGAGCAGTACTTC. The rearrangement joins TRBV12-3 or TRBV12-4 to TRBJ2-7; no firm D call. This CDR3 has 13 amino acids. The V end was cut by 3 bases, the J end by 2 bases, with 8 bases between.

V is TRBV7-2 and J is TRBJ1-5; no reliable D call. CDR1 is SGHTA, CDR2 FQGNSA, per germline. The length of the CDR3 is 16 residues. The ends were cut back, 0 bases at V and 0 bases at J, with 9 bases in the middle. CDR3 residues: CASSLAASYSNQPQHF. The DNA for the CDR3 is TGTGCCAGCAGCTTAGCGGCCAGTTATAGCAATCAGCCCCAGCATTTT.

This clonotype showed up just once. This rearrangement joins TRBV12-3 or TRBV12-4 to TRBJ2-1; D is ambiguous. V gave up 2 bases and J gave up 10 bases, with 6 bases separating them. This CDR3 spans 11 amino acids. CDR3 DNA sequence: TGTGCCAGCAGTTTAAATGGGGAGCAGTTCTTC. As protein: CASSLNGEQFF.

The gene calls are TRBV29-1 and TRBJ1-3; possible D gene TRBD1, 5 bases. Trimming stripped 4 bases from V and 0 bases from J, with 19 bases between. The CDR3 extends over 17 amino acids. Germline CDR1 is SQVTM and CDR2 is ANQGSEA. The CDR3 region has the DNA TGCAGCGTTGTCGACCCAGGGTCCGACCTCTCTGGAAACACCATATATTTT. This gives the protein CSVVDPGSDLSGNTIYF.

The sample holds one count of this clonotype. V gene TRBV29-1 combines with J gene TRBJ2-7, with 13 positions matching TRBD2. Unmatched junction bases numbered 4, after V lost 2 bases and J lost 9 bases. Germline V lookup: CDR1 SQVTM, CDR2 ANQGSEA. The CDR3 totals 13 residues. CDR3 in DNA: TGCAGCGTTGAAATCGGACTAGCGGGAGTGCAGTACTTC. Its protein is CSVEIGLAGVQYF.

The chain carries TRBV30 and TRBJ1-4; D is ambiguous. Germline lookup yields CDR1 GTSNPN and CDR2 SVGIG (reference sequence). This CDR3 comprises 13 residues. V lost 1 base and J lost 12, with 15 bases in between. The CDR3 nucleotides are TGTGCCTGGAGTGACCCCCCCGACGGCCAACTGTTTTTT. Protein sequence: CAWSDPPDGQLFF.

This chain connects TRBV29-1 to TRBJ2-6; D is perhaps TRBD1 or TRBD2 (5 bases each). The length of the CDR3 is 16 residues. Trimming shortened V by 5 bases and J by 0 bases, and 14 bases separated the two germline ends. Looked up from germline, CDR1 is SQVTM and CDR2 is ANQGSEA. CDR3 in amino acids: CSVWAGTSSGANVLTF. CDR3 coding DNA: TGCAGCGTTTGGGCAGGGACGAGCTCTGGGGCCAACGTCCTGACTTTC. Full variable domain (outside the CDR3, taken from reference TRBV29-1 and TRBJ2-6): SAVISQKPSRDICQRGTSLTIQCQVDSQVTMMFWYRQQPGQSLTLIATANQGSEATYESGFVIDKFPISRPNLTFSTLTVSNMSPEDSSIYLCSVWAGTSSGANVLTFGAGSRLTVL.

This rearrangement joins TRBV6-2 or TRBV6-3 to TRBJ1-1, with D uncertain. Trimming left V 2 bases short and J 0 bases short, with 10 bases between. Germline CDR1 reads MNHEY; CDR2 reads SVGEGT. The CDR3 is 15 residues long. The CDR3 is CASSYRRAMNTEAFF. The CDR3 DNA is TGTGCCAGCAGTTACCGTAGGGCCATGAACACTGAAGCTTTCTTT.

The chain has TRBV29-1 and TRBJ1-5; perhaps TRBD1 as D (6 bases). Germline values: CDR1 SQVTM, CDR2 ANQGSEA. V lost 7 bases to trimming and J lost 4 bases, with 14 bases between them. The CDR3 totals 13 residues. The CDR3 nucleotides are TGCAGCGCCGTTGGGGGGCCGAATCAGCCCCAGCATTTT. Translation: CSAVGGPNQPQHF.

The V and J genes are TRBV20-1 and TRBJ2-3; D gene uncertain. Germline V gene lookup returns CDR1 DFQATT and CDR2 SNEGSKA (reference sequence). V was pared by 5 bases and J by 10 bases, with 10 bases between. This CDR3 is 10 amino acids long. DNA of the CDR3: TGCAGTGCTCGGTCCAGTCCGCAGTATTTT. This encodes CSARSSPQYF.

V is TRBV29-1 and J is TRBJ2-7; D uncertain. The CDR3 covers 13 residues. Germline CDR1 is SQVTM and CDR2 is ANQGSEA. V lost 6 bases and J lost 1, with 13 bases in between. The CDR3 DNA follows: TGCAGCGTCAGTAGAGGCCCTTCCTACGAGCAGTACTTC. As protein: CSVSRGPSYEQYF.

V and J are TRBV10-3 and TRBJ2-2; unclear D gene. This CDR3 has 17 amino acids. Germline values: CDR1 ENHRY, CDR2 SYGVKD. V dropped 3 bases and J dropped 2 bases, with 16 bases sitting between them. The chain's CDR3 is CAISETFLTGNTGELFF. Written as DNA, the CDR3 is TGTGCCATCAGTGAAACCTTCCTGACTGGAAACACCGGGGAGCTGTTTTTT.